The rows below give T cell receptor beta chains drawn from one sample of a study of early T cells in non-severe SARS-CoV-2 infection. TCRdb reprocessed the 5' RACE reads with MiXCR, giving one entry per CDR3 protein. The sample carries about 56,000 distinct CDR3 sequences, more than 12% recorded once. The source was whole blood, collected at baseline. These receptors all come from an adult who was a healthcare worker with PCR-confirmed SARS-CoV-2 infection or an uninfected control (not recorded which). Each CDR3 is given with its conserved first and last residue. The order of the fields is CDR3 length, clone size, V gene, D gene, J gene, CDR3 DNA, CDR3 protein. A D gene is named only where the DNA matches it firmly. Part of the rows lack a size; the others show once, few, many or a class for expanded clones.

14	few	TRBV27	TRBD2	TRBJ2-7	TGTGCCAGCAGTTTATCTAGCGGGAGGAGGGAGCAGTACTTC	CASSLSSGRREQYF
15	many	TRBV27	TRBD1	TRBJ2-7	TGTGCCAGCCGACCGGGGCCGTGGGACAGTTACGAGCAGTACTTC	CASRPGPWDSYEQYF
15	.	TRBV3-1	.	TRBJ1-3	TGTGCCAGCAGCCAGACGGACAACTCTGGAAACACCATATATTTT	CASSQTDNSGNTIYF
13	few	TRBV20-1	.	TRBJ2-1	TGCAGTGCTAGGGACGCTAGGGGGGTCGAGCAGTTCTTC	CSARDARGVEQFF
13	many	TRBV7-6	.	TRBJ2-7	TGTGCCAGCAGCTCGGTCGGGGCCTACGAGCAGTACTTC	CASSSVGAYEQYF
16	.	TRBV14	.	TRBJ1-1	TGTGCCAGCAGCCAAGACGGAGGGGTGTGGAGCACTGAAGCTTTCTTT	CASSQDGGVWSTEAFF
15	.	TRBV12-5	.	TRBJ1-1	TGTGCTAGTGGTATCACAGGGTTCTTGAACACTGAAGCTTTCTTT	CASGITGFLNTEAFF
15	few	TRBV24-1	.	TRBJ2-1	TGTGCCACCAGTGATCCCTACGGAACCTACAATGAGCAGTTCTTC	CATSDPYGTYNEQFF
16	.	TRBV7-9	TRBD1	TRBJ2-5	TGTGCCAGCAGCCATTGGGAGACAGGGTTGTCGGAGACCCAGTACTTC	CASSHWETGLSETQYF
15	.	TRBV18	.	TRBJ2-7	TGTGCCAGCTCACCTTTCCCTCAAGGGTCCTACGAGCAGTACTTC	CASSPFPQGSYEQYF
13	few	TRBV29-1	.	TRBJ1-2	TGCAGCGTTTTTTCCGGGGGGATGGCTGGCTACACCTTC	CSVFSGGMAGYTF
19	many	TRBV10-3	.	TRBJ2-7	TGTGCCATCAGTGGCCGGGACAGGGCGGGTAGCGGGACGTCCTACGAGCAGTACTTC	CAISGRDRAGSGTSYEQYF
16	few	TRBV28	TRBD2	TRBJ2-3	TGTGCCAGCAGTCCTCTAGCGGGAGGGGCGCTAGATACGCAGTATTTT	CASSPLAGGALDTQYF
15	.	TRBV2	TRBD2	TRBJ2-1	TGTGCCAGCAGCCGCGAGGGACTAGCTCCTGATGAGCAGTTCTTC	CASSREGLAPDEQFF
16	few	TRBV7-9	.	TRBJ2-5	TGTGCCAGCAGCGAGCCCAGGGAATTTCAGGGAGAGACCCAGTACTTC	CASSEPREFQGETQYF
16	few	TRBV24-1	.	TRBJ2-7	TGTGCCACCAGTGATCCAGATGGACTCAGGGGGGACGAGCAGTACTTC	CATSDPDGLRGDEQYF
15	.	TRBV7-6	TRBD1	TRBJ1-6	TGTGCCAGCAGCCGAGACAGGGGTTTTAATTCACCCCTCCACTTT	CASSRDRGFNSPLHF
15	few	TRBV20-1	.	TRBJ2-3	TGCAGTGCAATGGGAACGCCTAAACATCCAGATACGCAGTATTTT	CSAMGTPKHPDTQYF
15	many	TRBV12-3/TRBV12-4	TRBD1	TRBJ2-3	TGTGCCAGCAGTTTATCTGGACAGGGTCGAAATACGCAGTATTTT	CASSLSGQGRNTQYF
11	many	TRBV24-1	.	TRBJ2-1	TGTGCCACCAGTGACTACAGAGAGCAGTTCTTC	CATSDYREQFF
15	.	TRBV7-2	.	TRBJ2-1	TGTGCCAGCAGCCTCCGCGGGACCTCCTACAATGAGCAGTTCTTC	CASSLRGTSYNEQFF
17	few	TRBV20-1	TRBD1	TRBJ1-5	TGCAGTGCTAGCTCCGCCTACTCGACAGGGGGAGGCCAGCCCCAGCATTTT	CSASSAYSTGGGQPQHF
16	.	TRBV12-3/TRBV12-4	.	TRBJ1-1	TGTGCCAGCAGTTTAGCGAGTGCCCTCCTCAACACTGAAGCTTTCTTT	CASSLASALLNTEAFF
12	few	TRBV7-2	.	TRBJ2-4	TGTGCCAGCACCAAGGGCGGTGGCATTCAGTACTTC	CASTKGGGIQYF
14	many	TRBV6-6	.	TRBJ1-1	TGTGCCAGCAGTTACTCGATGGGGGGAACTGAAGCTTTCTTT	CASSYSMGGTEAFF
13	many	TRBV12-5	TRBD1	TRBJ1-1	TGTGCTAGTGGTCTCACAGGGGGCACTGAAGCTTTCTTT	CASGLTGGTEAFF
15	.	TRBV5-4	.	TRBJ2-5	TGTGCCAGCAGCGTTGGGTGGGAACGAGAAGAGACCCAGTACTTC	CASSVGWEREETQYF
13	.	TRBV2	.	TRBJ1-4	TGTGCCAGCTGCGTTCTGAGGGGTGAAAAACTGTTTTTT	CASCVLRGEKLFF
16	.	TRBV13	TRBD2	TRBJ2-7	TGTGCCAGCAGCTCCCTACTAGCGTGGGACCCCTACGAGCAGTACTTC	CASSSLLAWDPYEQYF
17	.	TRBV5-1	.	TRBJ2-5	TGCGCCAGCCTCCTCGAAGGGGACGGGCGAAAAAGAGAGACCCAGTACTTC	CASLLEGDGRKRETQYF
15	many	TRBV20-1	TRBD1	TRBJ1-5	TGCAGTGCTAGAGATTTAACAGGGGGCAAACAGCCCCAGCATTTT	CSARDLTGGKQPQHF
12	many	TRBV7-8	.	TRBJ1-1	TGTGCCAGCAGCATTGGGGGGACTGAAGCTTTCTTT	CASSIGGTEAFF
12	few	TRBV20-1	TRBD1	TRBJ2-3	TGCAGTGCCCAGGGGGAGACAGATACGCAGTATTTT	CSAQGETDTQYF
16	.	TRBV12-3/TRBV12-4	TRBD2	TRBJ2-2	TGTGCCAGCAGTTTCCCCCTTTCGACTAGCCCCGGGGAGCTGTTTTTT	CASSFPLSTSPGELFF
12	.	TRBV18	.	TRBJ1-1	TGTGCCAGCTCACCGGCCCAGAATGAAGCTTTCTTT	CASSPAQNEAFF
16	.	TRBV7-3	TRBD2	TRBJ2-6	TGTGCCAGCAGCCCTAGCGGGTCCTCTGGGGCCAACGTCCTGACTTTC	CASSPSGSSGANVLTF
10	.	TRBV2	TRBD1	TRBJ2-1	TGTGCCAGCGGATGGACAGGGGAGTTCTTC	CASGWTGEFF
16	once	TRBV29-1	.	TRBJ1-5	TGCAGCGTTGAAGACCTATGGGGGCTCGTCAATCAGCCCCAGCATTTT	CSVEDLWGLVNQPQHF
12	.	TRBV6-5	TRBD2	TRBJ2-2	TGTGCCAGCGGGGAGGGGACCGGGGAGCTGTTTTTT	CASGEGTGELFF
15	.	TRBV2	.	TRBJ2-3	TGTGCCACCCAAAAGGACATCCACCATTCAGATACGCAGTATTTT	CATQKDIHHSDTQYF
16	few	TRBV5-1	.	TRBJ1-3	TGCGCCAGCAGCTTGGATCCGGGGGCCTATGGAAACACCATATATTTT	CASSLDPGAYGNTIYF
11	.	TRBV28	.	TRBJ2-7	TGTGCCAGCAGGGAGCAGGGCGAGCAGTACTTC	CASREQGEQYF
14	few	TRBV12-3/TRBV12-4	.	TRBJ1-3	TGTGCCAGCAGTACAGGGAGGTTTGGAAACACCATATATTTT	CASSTGRFGNTIYF
14	many	TRBV7-9	.	TRBJ1-6	TGTGCCAGCAGCTTGGAGGGAATTGGTTCACCCCTCCACTTT	CASSLEGIGSPLHF
14	.	TRBV4-1	TRBD1	TRBJ2-7	TGCGCCAGCAGCCAAATACAGGGGTCCTACGAGCAGTACTTC	CASSQIQGSYEQYF
16	few	TRBV28	TRBD1	TRBJ2-1	TGTGCCAGCAGTCCCCCTAGGACAGGGGGTCTCAATGAGCAGTTCTTC	CASSPPRTGGLNEQFF
12	once	TRBV6-6	TRBD1	TRBJ1-2	TGTGCCAGCAGACAGACAGGGTATGGCTACACCTTC	CASRQTGYGYTF
13	.	TRBV20-1	.	TRBJ1-1	TGCAGTGCTTTACAGGGAAGGAACACTGAAGCTTTCTTT	CSALQGRNTEAFF
13	.	TRBV28	.	TRBJ2-5	TGTGCCACCCGAGGGCCGGAATGGGAGACCCAGTACTTC	CATRGPEWETQYF